This T cell receptor beta chain was sequenced during a study of blood T cell repertoires in COVID-19 (dated by TCRdb to between 2020 and 2021). Background for the entire study: Samples covering the acute and convalescent phases of COVID-19 were provided by collaborators in the United States, Italy and Spain. The samples were drawn from the first 160 participants of the ongoing ImmuneRACE study and from 1,254 subjects provided by 6 global collaborators. Deeply sampled blood TCRbeta repertoires from subjects exposed to, actively infected with, or recovered from COVID-19 were included in the dataset. The repertoires were made available in a free public database intended to serve as a resource for research on the immune response to SARS-CoV-2. Where available, HLA class I and class II types were taken from metadata supplied by the sample provider and were not determined by assay-based typing. Sample metadata almost always included a de-identified subject ID, COVID-19 status, age in years and sex. The prospective study material was composed of cDNA or gDNA derived from T cells, B-cell-depleted T cells, or PBMCs. Study-wide conclusions, independent of this receptor: The amount of clinical and demographic metadata varied by source and participant and was provided uncurated.

TCRbeta CDR3 regions were amplified from genomic DNA by means of the immunoSEQ Assay, a bias-controlled multiplex PCR. As for the authors' bioinformatics: The number of nucleated cells in each sample was estimated from the amplification of reference gene primers within the assay. To quantify the absolute abundance of each unique TCRbeta CDR3 rearrangement, sequence reads were collapsed and filtered. Productive Simpson clonality was computed per sample as the square root of Simpson's diversity index over productive rearrangements. TCRdb retrieved this table from immuneACCESS and kept in-frame rearrangements only. Not all clones are present; in checked studies, unresolved V genes account for under half, and no reason is known for the remainder. The DNA was the basis for D and trimming; V, J and clone size are from that table. The sample data list hundreds of thousands of clones, and over 75% of these were observed just once. The top ten hold approximately 2% of the sample.

Enrolling through a virtual design, the prospective study's participants ranged in age from roughly 18 to 90 years and lived across roughly 23 United States geographic areas. In the prospective study, participants were assigned to cohorts based on the clinical history participants reported in a screening survey and a study questionnaire. Mobile phlebotomists in the prospective study collected whole blood, serum and a nasopharyngeal or oropharyngeal swab from every participant. Participants in the prospective study had the option to provide additional blood draws and questionnaires over a roughly 2-month period. Before DNA extraction, blood samples from the prospective study were shipped at room temperature or frozen. As concerns this clone: The target of this receptor is not known. Base qualities are missing; no much larger clone stands one base away.

The CDR3 holds 13 amino acids from the cysteine to the phenylalanine. The sequence is cut down to CDR3 DNA, 39 bases in frame from base 1. Between the V and J ends, shortened by 7 bases and 7 bases respectively, the junction contains 14 bases. The sample comprised PBMCs or T cells enriched from blood (not recorded which). Rearrangement joined TRBV12-3 or TRBV12-4 to TRBJ2-1, with TRBD2 tentatively as D gene (5 bases match). This receptor was obtained from a woman aged 40 to 50 with acute COVID-19. The CDR3: CASTLSSLNEQFF. The nucleotide sequence is TGTGCCAGCACCCTATCTAGCTTAAATGAGCAGTTCTTC.